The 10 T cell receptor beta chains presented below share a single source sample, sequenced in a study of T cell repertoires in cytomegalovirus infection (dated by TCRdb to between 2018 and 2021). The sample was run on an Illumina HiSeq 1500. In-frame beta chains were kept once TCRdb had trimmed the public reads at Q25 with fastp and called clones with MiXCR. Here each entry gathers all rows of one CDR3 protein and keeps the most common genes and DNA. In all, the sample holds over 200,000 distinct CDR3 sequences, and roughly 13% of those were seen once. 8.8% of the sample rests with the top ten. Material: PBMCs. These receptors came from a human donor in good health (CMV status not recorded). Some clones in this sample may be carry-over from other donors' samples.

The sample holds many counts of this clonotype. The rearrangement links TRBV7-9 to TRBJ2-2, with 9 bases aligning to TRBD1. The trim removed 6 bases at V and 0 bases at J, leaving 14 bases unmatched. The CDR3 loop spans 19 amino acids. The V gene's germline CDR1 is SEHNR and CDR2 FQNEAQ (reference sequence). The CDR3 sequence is CASRRPGQGNIANTGELFF. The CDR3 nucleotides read TGTGCCAGCAGACGACCGGGACAGGGAAATATCGCGAACACCGGGGAGCTGTTTTTT.

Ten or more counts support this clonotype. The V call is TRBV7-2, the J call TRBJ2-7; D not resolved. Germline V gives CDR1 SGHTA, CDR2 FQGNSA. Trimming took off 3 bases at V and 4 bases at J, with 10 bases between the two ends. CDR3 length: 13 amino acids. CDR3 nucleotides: TGTGCCAGCAGCTTCGAGATGAGGTACGAGCAGTACTTC. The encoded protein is CASSFEMRYEQYF.

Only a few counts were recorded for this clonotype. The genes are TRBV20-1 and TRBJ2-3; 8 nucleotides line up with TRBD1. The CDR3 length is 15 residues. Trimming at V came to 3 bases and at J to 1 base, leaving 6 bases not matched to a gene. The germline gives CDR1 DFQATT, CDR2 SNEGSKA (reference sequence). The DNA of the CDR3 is TGCAGTGCTAGGACAGGGGTGGGGGGCACAGATACGCAGTATTTT. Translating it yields CSARTGVGGTDTQYF.

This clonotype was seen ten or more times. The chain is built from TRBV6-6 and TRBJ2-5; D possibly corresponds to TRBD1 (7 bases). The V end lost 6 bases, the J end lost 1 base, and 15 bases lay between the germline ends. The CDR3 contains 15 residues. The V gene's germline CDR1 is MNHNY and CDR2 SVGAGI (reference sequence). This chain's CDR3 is CASSYRQGGQETQYF. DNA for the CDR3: TGTGCCAGCAGCTACCGACAGGGAGGCCAAGAGACCCAGTACTTC.

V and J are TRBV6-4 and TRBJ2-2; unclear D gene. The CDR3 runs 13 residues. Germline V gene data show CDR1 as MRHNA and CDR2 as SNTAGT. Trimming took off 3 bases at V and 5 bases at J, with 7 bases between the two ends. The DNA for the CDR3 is TGTGCCAGCAGTGAAGAAGAAACCGGGGAGCTGTTTTTT. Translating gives CASSEEETGELFF.

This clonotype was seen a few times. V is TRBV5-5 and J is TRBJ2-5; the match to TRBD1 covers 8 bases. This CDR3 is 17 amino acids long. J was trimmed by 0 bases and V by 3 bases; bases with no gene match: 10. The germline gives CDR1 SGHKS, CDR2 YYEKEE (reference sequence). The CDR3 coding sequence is TGTGCCAGCAGCTCCAGGGGGCTGAGATCTTACCAAGAGACCCAGTACTTC. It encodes CASSSRGLRSYQETQYF.

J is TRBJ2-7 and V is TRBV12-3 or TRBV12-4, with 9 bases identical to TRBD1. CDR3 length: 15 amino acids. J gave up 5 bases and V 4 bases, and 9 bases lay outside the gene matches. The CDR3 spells CASSSSWTGEDEQYF. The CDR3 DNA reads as TGTGCCAGCAGTTCGAGCTGGACAGGGGAGGACGAGCAGTACTTC.

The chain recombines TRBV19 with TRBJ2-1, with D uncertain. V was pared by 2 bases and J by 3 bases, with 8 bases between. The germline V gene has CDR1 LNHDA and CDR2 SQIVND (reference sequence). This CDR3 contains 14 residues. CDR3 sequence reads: CASSITGDYNEQFF. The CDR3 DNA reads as TGTGCCAGTAGTATAACGGGCGACTACAATGAGCAGTTCTTC.

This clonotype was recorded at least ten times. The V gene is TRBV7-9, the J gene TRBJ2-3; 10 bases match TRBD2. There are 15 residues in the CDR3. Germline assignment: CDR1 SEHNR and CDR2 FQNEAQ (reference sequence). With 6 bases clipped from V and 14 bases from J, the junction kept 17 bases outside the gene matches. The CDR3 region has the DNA TGTGCCAGCAGTTCTGGCAGAACTAGCGGGGCCTCGGGGTATTTT. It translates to CASSSGRTSGASGYF.

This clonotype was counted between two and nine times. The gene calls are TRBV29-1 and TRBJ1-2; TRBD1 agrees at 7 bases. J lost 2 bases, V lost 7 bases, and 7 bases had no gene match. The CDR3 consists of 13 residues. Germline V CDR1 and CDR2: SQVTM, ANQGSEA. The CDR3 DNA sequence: TGCAGCGCACCGGGACAGAGCAACTATGGCTACACCTTC. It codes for CSAPGQSNYGYTF. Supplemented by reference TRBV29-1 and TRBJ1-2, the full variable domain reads SAVISQKPSRDICQRGTSLTIQCQVDSQVTMMFWYRQQPGQSLTLIATANQGSEATYESGFVIDKFPISRPNLTFSTLTVSNMSPEDSSIYLCSAPGQSNYGYTFGSGTRLTVV.